The 17 T cell receptor beta chains reported below all come from one sample, sequenced in a study of cytomegalovirus exposure and HLA in healthy donors. The table came from immunoSEQ multiplex PCR; TCRdb's copy has only in-frame clones and leaves some out. The sample lists some 320,000 clones, about 90% occurring once. Sequencing used PBMCs. The receptor set was obtained from a woman aged 25 to 39 in good health and CMV-seropositive.

The chain has TRBV4-2 and TRBJ2-3; D is ambiguous. The ends were cut back, 1 base at V and 6 bases at J, with 11 bases in the middle. Germline-derived CDR1 and CDR2 are LGHNA and YNFKEQ. The CDR3 covers 14 residues. This chain's CDR3 is CASSQAQNLDTQYF. For the CDR3, the DNA is TGTGCCAGCAGCCAAGCCCAAAATTTGGATACGCAGTATTTT.

The chain has TRBV7-9 and TRBJ2-1, with D maybe TRBD2 (6 bases). Trimming cost V 1 base and J 0 bases, with 13 bases left between them. Germline assignment: CDR1 SEHNR and CDR2 FQNEAQ (reference sequence). CDR3 length: 17 amino acids. The CDR3: CASSLGPRGSSYNEQFF. The DNA for the CDR3 is TGTGCCAGCAGCTTAGGCCCCCGGGGGAGCTCCTACAATGAGCAGTTCTTC.

This rearrangement joins TRBV6-6 to TRBJ2-7; 7 positions agree with TRBD1. Trimming removed 6 bases from V and 2 bases from J; junction bases left unmatched: 7. CDR1 is MNHNY and CDR2 is SVGAGI in the germline V gene (reference sequence). This CDR3 is 14 amino acids long. CDR3 sequence (DNA): TGTGCCAGCAGCCCTTGGACAGGAACCTACGAGCAGTACTTC. It encodes CASSPWTGTYEQYF.

This chain uses TRBV15 with TRBJ2-7; weak D call: TRBD1 (6 bases). V gave up 3 bases and J gave up 6 bases, with 12 bases separating them. This CDR3 has 13 residues. Germline assignment: CDR1 LNHNV and CDR2 YYDKDF (reference sequence). The CDR3 loop reads CATSSTGSGEQYF. DNA of the CDR3: TGTGCCACCAGCAGCACAGGGAGCGGCGAGCAGTACTTC.

This sequence joins TRBV2 and TRBJ2-5, with 10 bases identical to TRBD1. This CDR3 has 13 amino acids. Germline assignment: CDR1 SNHLY and CDR2 FYNNEI. The trim removed 5 bases at V and 6 bases at J, leaving 3 bases unmatched. CDR3 sequence: CASSRQGAKTQYF. CDR3 sequence (DNA): TGTGCCAGCAGTCGACAGGGGGCGAAGACCCAGTACTTC.

This clone occurred once. Written as DNA, the CDR3 is TGTGCCAGCAGGCAAACAGATACGCAGTATTTT. The encoded protein is CASRQTDTQYF. V is TRBV14 and J is TRBJ2-3; D uncertain. The V and J ends lost 6 bases and 3 bases respectively, with 4 bases between them. Germline CDR1 and CDR2: SGHDN and FVKESK. CDR3 length: 11 residues.

The chain is built from TRBV19 and TRBJ1-5; TRBD1 agrees at 8 bases. Germline values: CDR1 LNHDA, CDR2 SQIVND (reference sequence). V was clipped by 7 bases and J by 0 bases; unmatched bases: 8. CDR3 length: 16 residues. Here the CDR3 reads CASTTQGVYSNQPQHF. Here the CDR3 DNA reads TGTGCCAGTACCACACAGGGGGTCTATAGCAATCAGCCCCAGCATTTT.

This rearrangement joins TRBV28 to TRBJ1-1; D unresolved. The CDR3 has 14 amino acids. V dropped 3 bases and J dropped 1 base, with 9 bases sitting between them. CDR1 is MDHEN and CDR2 is SYDVKM in the germline V gene. The DNA of the CDR3 is TGTGCCAGCAGTTTTGGTGTTAGGAACACTGAAGCTTTCTTT. It yields the protein CASSFGVRNTEAFF.

The chain uses TRBV20-1 and TRBJ1-2; D remains ambiguous. Trimming shortened V by 2 bases and J by 8 bases, and 9 bases separated the two germline ends. CDR3 length: 11 residues. The V gene's germline CDR1 is DFQATT and CDR2 SNEGSKA (reference sequence). The CDR3 spells CSARHSKGYTF. In DNA, the CDR3 is TGCAGTGCTAGACACAGTAAGGGCTACACCTTC.

The CDR3 here is CASRTDTGELFF. CDR3 DNA: TGTGCCAGCAGGACGGACACCGGGGAGCTGTTTTTT. This rearrangement joins TRBV6-4 to TRBJ2-2; no clear D. CDR1 is MRHNA, CDR2 SNTAGT, per germline. This CDR3 contains 12 residues. V was shortened by 6 bases and J by 3 bases, with 5 bases between the two germline ends.

The chain carries TRBV7-6 and TRBJ1-1, with no clear D. V was clipped by 1 base and J by 4 bases, with 10 bases between them. The length of the CDR3 is 14 residues. Per germline, CDR1 SGHVS and CDR2 FNYEAQ. This chain's CDR3 is CASSLGTRVTEAFF. In DNA form, the CDR3 reads TGTGCCAGCAGCTTAGGAACGAGAGTCACTGAAGCTTTCTTT.

This clone has a handful of counts. The chain employs TRBV30 and TRBJ1-2, with TRBD1 as a possible D gene (6 bases). The V gene lost 4 bases and the J gene lost 8 bases, with 23 bases spanning the gap. The germline gives CDR1 GTSNPN, CDR2 SVGIG (reference sequence). CDR3 length equals 15 residues. The CDR3, as DNA: TGTGCCTGGAAGATGAATCGGGACATCGGAGGAGGCTACACCTTC. This translates into CAWKMNRDIGGGYTF.

The V gene is TRBV7-9, the J gene TRBJ2-7; unclear D gene. Between the trimmed V and J ends, which lost 5 bases and 6 bases, there was a span of 8 bases. Germline V gene lookup returns CDR1 SEHNR and CDR2 FQNEAQ (reference sequence). This CDR3 contains 11 residues. CDR3 protein: CASSVMSEQYF. As DNA, the CDR3 is TGTGCCAGCAGCGTCATGAGCGAGCAGTACTTC.

This clone showed up just once. V and J are TRBV4-3 and TRBJ2-7; 8 bases map to TRBD1. Germline CDR1 is LGHNA and CDR2 is YSLEER. V lost 1 base, J lost 0 bases, and 2 bases stayed unmatched. The CDR3 has 15 residues. The CDR3 protein is CASSQGTGFSYEQYF. The DNA for the CDR3 is TGCGCCAGCAGCCAAGGGACAGGGTTCTCCTACGAGCAGTACTTC.

V is TRBV15 and J is TRBJ2-5; D call uncertain. The germline V gene has CDR1 LNHNV and CDR2 YYDKDF (reference sequence). V was shortened by 1 base and J by 3 bases, with 9 bases between the two germline ends. CDR3 length equals 14 residues. CDR3 loop: CATSRVDFEETQYF. The DNA for the CDR3 is TGTGCCACCAGCAGAGTTGACTTCGAAGAGACCCAGTACTTC.

The chain employs TRBV2 and TRBJ2-7; 8 bases align to TRBD1. This CDR3 is 14 amino acids long. V lost 3 bases, J lost 3 bases, and 4 bases stayed unmatched. Per the germline V gene, CDR1 is SNHLY and CDR2 is FYNNEI. The CDR3 DNA follows: TGTGCCAGCAGTGAGAGGACAGGGTACTACGAGCAGTACTTC. Amino acid sequence: CASSERTGYYEQYF. The whole variable domain, filled in from reference TRBV2 and TRBJ2-7, reads EPEVTQTPSHQVTQMGQEVILRCVPISNHLYFYWYRQILGQKVEFLVSFYNNEISEKSEIFDDQFSVERPDGSNFTLKIRSTKLEDSAMYFCASSERTGYYEQYFGPGTRLTVT.

J is TRBJ1-4 and V is TRBV28; a weak D match, TRBD1 (5 bases). The CDR3 consists of 15 residues. The germline V and J ends were trimmed by 3 bases and 5 bases, with 13 bases remaining between them. Germline CDR1 MDHEN, CDR2 SYDVKM. CDR3 coding DNA: TGTGCCAGCAGTTTTCCGACAGACTTAAATGAAAAACTGTTTTTT. This sequence encodes CASSFPTDLNEKLFF.